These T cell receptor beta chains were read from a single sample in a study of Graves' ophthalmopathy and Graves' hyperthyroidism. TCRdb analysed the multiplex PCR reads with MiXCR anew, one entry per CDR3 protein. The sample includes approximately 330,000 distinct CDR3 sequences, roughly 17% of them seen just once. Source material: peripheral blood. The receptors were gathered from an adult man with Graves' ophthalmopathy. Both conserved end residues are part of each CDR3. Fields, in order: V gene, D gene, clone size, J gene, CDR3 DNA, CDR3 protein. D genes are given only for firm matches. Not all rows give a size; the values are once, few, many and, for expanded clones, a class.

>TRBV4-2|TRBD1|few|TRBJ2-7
TGTGCCAGCAGCCAAACCGGGACAGAAAACGAGCAGTACTTC
CASSQTGTENEQYF
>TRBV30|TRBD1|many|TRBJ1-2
TGTGCCTGGAGTGTAGACAGGGATGGCTACACCTTC
CAWSVDRDGYTF
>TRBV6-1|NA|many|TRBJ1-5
TGTGCCAGCAGGGCCCCGGGGGGCGGGCAGCCCCAGCATTTT
CASRAPGGGQPQHF
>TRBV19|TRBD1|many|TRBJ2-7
TGTGCCAGTAGTCCTGGGACAGGGGGCGACGAGCAGTACTTC
CASSPGTGGDEQYF
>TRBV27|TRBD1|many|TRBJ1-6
TGTGCCAGCAGTGAATGGACAGGTAGCTCCTATAATTCACCCCTCCACTTT
CASSEWTGSSYNSPLHF
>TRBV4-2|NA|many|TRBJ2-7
TGTGCCAGCAGTTATGATGGACAGCCCGAGCAGTACTTC
CASSYDGQPEQYF
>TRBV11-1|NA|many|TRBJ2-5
TGTGCCAGCAGCTTAGGATCCAGAGGACAAGAGACCCAGTACTTC
CASSLGSRGQETQYF
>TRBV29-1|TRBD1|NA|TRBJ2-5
TGCAGCGTTGAAGATCAACGGACAGGGCTGGACAAACAAGAGACCCAGTACTTC
CSVEDQRTGLDKQETQYF
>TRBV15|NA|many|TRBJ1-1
TGTGCCACCAGCAGAGATCGGAACACTGAAGCTTTCTTT
CATSRDRNTEAFF
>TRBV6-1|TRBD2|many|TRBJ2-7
TGTGCCAGCAGTGAAGGTCTCAGAGCGGGAGTTCTCTACGAGCAGTACTTC
CASSEGLRAGVLYEQYF
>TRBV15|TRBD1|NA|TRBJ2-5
TGTGCCACCAGCCGGGACAGGGCCGGGGAGACCCAGTACTTC
CATSRDRAGETQYF
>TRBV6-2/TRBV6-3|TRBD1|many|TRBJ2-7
TGTGCCAGCAGTTCACCGGGACAGGGGATCTACGAGCAGTACTTC
CASSSPGQGIYEQYF
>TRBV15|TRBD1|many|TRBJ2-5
TGTGCCACCAGCAGAGATGGTGGACAGGACGAGACCCAGTACTTC
CATSRDGGQDETQYF
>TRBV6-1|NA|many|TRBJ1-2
TGTGCCAGCAGAACGGCAGGGGCATACACCTTC
CASRTAGAYTF
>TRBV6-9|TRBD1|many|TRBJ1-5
TGTGCCAGCAGTTATTCGACAGGGGCGAGCAATCAGCCCCAGCATTTT
CASSYSTGASNQPQHF
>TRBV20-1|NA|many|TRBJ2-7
TGCAGTGCCCTACGGCGGGGCGGAACGGACGAGCAGTACTTC
CSALRRGGTDEQYF
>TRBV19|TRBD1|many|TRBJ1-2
TGTGCCAGTAGCCCCAGGGGACAGGACTATGGCTACACCTTC
CASSPRGQDYGYTF
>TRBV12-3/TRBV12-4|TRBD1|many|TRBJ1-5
TGTGCCAGCGGACAGGGTATCGGCAATCAGCCCCAGCATTTT
CASGQGIGNQPQHF
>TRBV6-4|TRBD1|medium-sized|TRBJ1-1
TGTGCCAGCACCTCCCCCCACTCGACAGGGCGGAACACTGAAGCTTTCTTT
CASTSPHSTGRNTEAFF
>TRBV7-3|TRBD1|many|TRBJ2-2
TGTGCCAGCATGCGACAGGGATCGTACACCGGGGAGCTGTTTTTT
CASMRQGSYTGELFF
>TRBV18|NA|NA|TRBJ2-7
TGTGCCAGCTCACCACAGCCCGGGGAAGCCTACGAGCAGTACTTC
CASSPQPGEAYEQYF
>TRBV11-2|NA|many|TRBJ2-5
TGTGCCAGCAGCTTAGAGGGAAAGACCCAGTACTTC
CASSLEGKTQYF
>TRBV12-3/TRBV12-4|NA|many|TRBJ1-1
TGTGCCAGCAGTTTAGGTTGGGGTGCTGAAGCTTTCTTT
CASSLGWGAEAFF
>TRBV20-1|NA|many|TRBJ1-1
TGCAGTGCTTTCGGGGACACTGAAGCTTTCTTT
CSAFGDTEAFF
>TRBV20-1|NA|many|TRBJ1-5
TGCAGTGCTAGTCCGGTAGGACAGCCCCAGCATTTT
CSASPVGQPQHF
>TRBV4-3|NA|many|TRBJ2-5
TGCGCCAGCAGCCAAGATTGGTTAGGCGAAGAGACCCAGTACTTC
CASSQDWLGEETQYF
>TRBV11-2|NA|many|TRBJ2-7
TGTGCCAGCAGCTACCCCAGGGACCCCTACGAGCAGTACTTC
CASSYPRDPYEQYF
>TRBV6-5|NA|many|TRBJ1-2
TGTGCCAGCAGTCAGTACACGAGCTATGGCTACACCTTC
CASSQYTSYGYTF
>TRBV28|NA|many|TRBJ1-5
TGTGCCAGCAGTTTTCAGACACCCAGCAATCAGCCCCAGCATTTT
CASSFQTPSNQPQHF
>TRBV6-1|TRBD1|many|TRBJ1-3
TGTGCCAGCAGCCGACAGGGCGACTCTGGAAACACCATATATTTT
CASSRQGDSGNTIYF
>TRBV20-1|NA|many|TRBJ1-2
TGCAGTGCTAGACGAGGGGAGGTTTATGGCTACACCTTC
CSARRGEVYGYTF
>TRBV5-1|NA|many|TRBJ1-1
TGCGCCAGCAGCTTTCAGGGGAGTGACACTGAAGCTTTCTTT
CASSFQGSDTEAFF
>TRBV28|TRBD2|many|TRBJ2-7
TGTGCCAGCAGTTTGCCCGGGACTAGCGGGGACTACGAGCAGTACTTC
CASSLPGTSGDYEQYF
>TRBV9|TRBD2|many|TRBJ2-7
TGTGCCAGCAGCGGACGGGGGGAGTTCTACGAGCAGTACTTC
CASSGRGEFYEQYF
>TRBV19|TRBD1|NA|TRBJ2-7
TGTGCCAGTAGTACGGGACAGGGTGGCGAGCAGTACTTC
CASSTGQGGEQYF
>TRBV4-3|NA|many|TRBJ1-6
TGCGCCAGCAGCCAAGTTCCCCCGAGAAGCTCCTATAATTCACCCCTCCACTTT
CASSQVPPRSSYNSPLHF
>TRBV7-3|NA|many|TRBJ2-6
TGTGCCAGCAGCTCAGCCTCTGGGGCCAACGTCCTGACTTTC
CASSSASGANVLTF
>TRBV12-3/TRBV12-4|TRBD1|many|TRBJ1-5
TGTGCCAGCAGTCAGGACAGGTCAAGGCTACAGCCCCAGCATTTT
CASSQDRSRLQPQHF
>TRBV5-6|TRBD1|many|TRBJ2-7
TGTGCCAGCAGCTCCTCCCGGGACAGAAGATCCTACGAGCAGTACTTC
CASSSSRDRRSYEQYF
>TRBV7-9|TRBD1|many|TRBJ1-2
TGTGCCAGCAGCCGGACAGGGAACTATGGCTACACCTTC
CASSRTGNYGYTF
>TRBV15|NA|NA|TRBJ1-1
TGTGCCACCAGCAGAGACCCGGAACAGAAGAACACTGAAGCTTTCTTT
CATSRDPEQKNTEAFF
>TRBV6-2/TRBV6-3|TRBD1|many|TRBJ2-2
TGTGCCAGCAGTTACGGAAGGGGGCCGAACACCGGGGAGCTGTTTTTT
CASSYGRGPNTGELFF
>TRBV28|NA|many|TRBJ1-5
TGTGCGGTAACAGTAAGGGTCAATCAGCCCCAGCATTTT
CAVTVRVNQPQHF
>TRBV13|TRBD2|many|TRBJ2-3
TGTGCCAGCAGCCCACCTGCCGGGACTAGCGGAAAATACACAGATACGCAGTATTTT
CASSPPAGTSGKYTDTQYF
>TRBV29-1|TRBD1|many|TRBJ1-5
TGCAGCGTGGGGACAGTGGGGCAGCCCCAGCATTTT
CSVGTVGQPQHF
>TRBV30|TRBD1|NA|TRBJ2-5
TGTGCCTGGAGTCGGCTGGACAGGGAAGAGACCCAGTACTTC
CAWSRLDREETQYF
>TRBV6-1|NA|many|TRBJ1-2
TGTGCCAGCACCAACAGGGCCTCCGGCTACACCTTC
CASTNRASGYTF
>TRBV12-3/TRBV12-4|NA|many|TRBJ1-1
TGTGCCAGCAGGGGGGGCATGAACACTGAAGCTTTCTTT
CASRGGMNTEAFF
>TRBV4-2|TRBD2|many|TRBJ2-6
TGTGCCAGCAGCCCAGGGTTAGTAGCGGGGGCGATCTCTGGGGCCAACGTCCTGACTTTC
CASSPGLVAGAISGANVLTF
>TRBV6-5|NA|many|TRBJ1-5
TGTGCCAGCAGCTCCTCAAGGACAGTCCTTCAGCCCCAGCATTTT
CASSSSRTVLQPQHF